These 32 T cell receptor beta chains share one sample of origin, sequenced in a study of tumor-infiltrating lymphocytes in primary liver carcinoma. Both blood RNA, taken from unsorted whole blood, and germline DNA were extracted. The input was approximately 500 ng total RNA; TCR beta cDNA was made from it with a constant-region primer. Each TCR beta library was derived from three nested multiplex PCR rounds that employed slightly modified ARM-PCR. The first two PCR rounds used TRBV1-TRBV30 primers with a Cbeta primer, approximately 10 cycles each. MiXCR was run by TCRdb on the multiplex PCR reads, yielding one entry per CDR3 protein. The sample carries a few hundred thousand distinct CDR3 sequences, about three fifths recorded once. Sample: peripheral blood. Source of these receptors: a woman aged 25 to 39 with primary liver carcinoma and hepatitis B virus infection.

J is TRBJ2-1 and V is TRBV30; D gene uncertain. This CDR3 spans 14 amino acids. Per germline, CDR1 GTSNPN and CDR2 SVGIG (reference sequence). V lost 1 base, J lost 4 bases, and 11 bases lay in between. Written as DNA, the CDR3 is TGTGCCTGGAGTGGTCTTCGCACTTACAATGAGCAGTTCTTC. Encoded protein: CAWSGLRTYNEQFF.

There are many counts of this clonotype. V gene TRBV29-1 combines with J gene TRBJ2-7, with D unresolved. Trimming took 1 base from V and 1 from J, leaving 23 bases between them. Germline V gives CDR1 SQVTM, CDR2 ANQGSEA. The CDR3 runs to 18 residues. The CDR3 reads CSVEVMDRSFAVSYEQYF. The CDR3 nucleotides are TGCAGCGTTGAAGTTATGGACCGCTCGTTCGCCGTATCCTACGAGCAGTACTTC.

In the case of this clonotype: At one boundary the junction diverges from the germline segment, which might be a read error. The rearrangement joins TRBV11-2 to TRBJ2-7, with TRBD2 matching 7 bases. Germline CDR1 and CDR2: SGHAT and FQNNGV. The CDR3 runs 14 residues. CDR3 sequence: CTSSPTSYSYEQYF. Here the CDR3 DNA reads TGTACCAGCAGCCCGACTAGCTACTCCTATGAGCAGTACTTC. Full variable domain (missing parts from reference TRBV11-2 and TRBJ2-7): EAGVAQSPRYKIIEKRQSVAFWCNPISGHATLYWYQQILGQGPKLLIQFQNNGVVDDSQLPKDRFSAERLKGVDSTLKIQPAKLEDSAVYLCTSSPTSYSYEQYFGPGTRLTVT.

Many counts were recorded for this clonotype. The genes are TRBV29-1 and TRBJ2-6, with D unclear. This CDR3 spans 14 amino acids. Germline V lookup: CDR1 SQVTM, CDR2 ANQGSEA. Trimming left V 2 bases short and J 0 bases short, with 5 bases between. The chain's CDR3 is CSVEFPSGANVLTF. In nucleotides, the CDR3 is TGCAGCGTTGAATTCCCCTCTGGGGCCAACGTCCTGACTTTC.

J is TRBJ1-5 and V is TRBV5-6; 9 positions match TRBD1. After removal of 4 bases from V and 0 bases from J, the junction contained 5 bases not matched to a gene. From germline, CDR1 is SGHDT and CDR2 YYEEEE. The CDR3 spans 16 residues. CDR3 loop: CASSAGTGRSNQPQHF. CDR3 sequence (DNA): TGTGCCAGCAGCGCCGGGACAGGGCGTAGCAATCAGCCCCAGCATTTT.

The chain couples TRBV7-9 to TRBJ1-1; D unresolved. Germline CDR1 and CDR2: SEHNR and FQNEAQ (reference sequence). V shed 2 bases and J shed 10 bases, with 11 bases lying between them. The CDR3 totals 12 residues. In DNA, the CDR3 is TGTGCCAGCAGCTTACGGGATCGTACAGCTTTCTTT. Protein: CASSLRDRTAFF.

Comments on this clonotype: This may stem from a read error, because a much larger clone lies one nucleotide away. The chain uses TRBV12-3 or TRBV12-4 and TRBJ2-1; D may be TRBD2 (6 bases). This CDR3 region has 14 residues. The CDR3 DNA reads as TGTGTCAGCAGCCTGGGACTCCACTACAATGAGCAGTTCTTC. Translation: CVSSLGLHYNEQFF.

By frequency in the sample, this clonotype is medium-sized. The V call is TRBV4-3, the J call TRBJ1-2; D remains ambiguous. This CDR3 is built from 14 residues. V lost 1 base and J lost 7, with 13 bases in between. Germline CDR1 is LGHNA and CDR2 is YSLEER. The CDR3 nucleotides read TGCGCCAGCAGCCAAGTGATCGGAGTTTCTGGCTACACCTTC. This encodes CASSQVIGVSGYTF.

The genes are TRBV7-9 and TRBJ2-2; 12 bases align to TRBD2. This CDR3 spans 15 amino acids. Trimming at V came to 5 bases and at J to 6 bases, leaving 4 bases not matched to a gene. Germline CDR1 is SEHNR and CDR2 is FQNEAQ (reference sequence). DNA for the CDR3: TGTGCCAGCAGCGCTAGCGGGAGGGCCGCCGGGGAGCTGTTTTTT. It is translated as CASSASGRAAGELFF.

The CDR3 loop is CASSTPGQASLEETQYF. The CDR3 DNA reads TGTGCCAGCAGCACTCCGGGACAGGCGTCCTTGGAAGAGACCCAGTACTTC. The chain couples TRBV6-2 or TRBV6-3 to TRBJ2-5, with 8 bases identical to TRBD1. V shed 6 bases and J 3 bases; nucleotides not matched to a gene: 15. The germline gives CDR1 MNHEY, CDR2 SVGEGT. The CDR3 is made up of 17 amino acids.

The chain employs TRBV6-6 and TRBJ1-1; D ambiguous. CDR1 is MNHNY, CDR2 SVGAGI, per germline (reference sequence). V was pared by 6 bases and J by 1 base, with 9 bases between. The CDR3 runs 13 residues. The CDR3: CASRPDWNTEAFF. Here the CDR3 DNA reads TGTGCCAGCAGACCCGATTGGAACACTGAAGCTTTCTTT.

This clonotype was recorded many times. V is TRBV4-3 and J is TRBJ2-7; tentative D call: TRBD2 (6 bases). The V and J ends lost 0 bases and 7 bases respectively, with 13 bases between them. This CDR3 region has 14 residues. Germline loops: CDR1 LGHNA, CDR2 YSLEER. The CDR3 nucleotides read TGCGCCAGCAGCCAAGACCCCTGGGCGGGGGAGCAGTACTTC. Its protein product is CASSQDPWAGEQYF.

Concerning this clonotype itself: A single base separates this from a much larger clone, so it may be a read error. This chain connects TRBV12-3 or TRBV12-4 to TRBJ2-1; D call uncertain. The CDR3 runs 14 residues. The CDR3 sequence is CASSLLGGYNKQFF. The DNA for the CDR3 is TGTGCCAGCAGTTTGTTGGGCGGCTACAATAAGCAGTTCTTC.

In this sample, this clonotype turned up a few times. A read error may explain this, as a much larger clone is one base away. The chain couples TRBV29-1 to TRBJ2-1, with 8 bases fitting TRBD1. Germline lookup yields CDR1 SQVTM and CDR2 ANQGSEA. This CDR3 spans 11 amino acids. The CDR3 loop reads CSVGTGFERFF. In DNA form, the CDR3 reads TGCAGCGTTGGGACAGGGTTTGAGCGGTTCTTC.

A remark on this clonotype: This could be a read error, since a much larger clone is one nucleotide away. V usage is TRBV4-1 and J usage is TRBJ2-5; tentative D call: TRBD2 (6 bases). CDR1 and CDR2 from the germline V gene are MGHRA and YSYEKL. With 1 base removed from V and 2 bases from J, the gap between germline ends came to 14 bases. This CDR3 region has 16 residues. The CDR3 loop is CASSQVSGGGQETQYF. The CDR3 DNA follows: TGCGCCAGCAGCCAAGTGTCCGGAGGAGGGCAAGAGACCCAGTACTTC.

A word on this clonotype: One end of the junction does not line up with germline, which may come from a read error. V and J are TRBV5-4 and TRBJ2-1; no reliable D call. CDR3 length: 12 amino acids. Germline CDR1 is SGHNT and CDR2 is YYREEE (reference sequence). This chain's CDR3 is CASGLRGFEQFF. In DNA, the CDR3 is TGTGCCAGCGGCTTGAGAGGATTTGAGCAGTTCTTC.

This clonotype was picked up many times. V and J are TRBV11-3 and TRBJ2-5; unclear D gene. Germline-derived CDR1 and CDR2 are SGHNT and YENEEA. This CDR3 contains 12 residues. V lost 5 bases and J 1 base, leaving 5 bases between the germline ends. The CDR3 nucleotides are TGTGCCAGCAGCGCCTCCCAAGAGACCCAGTACTTC. Its protein product is CASSASQETQYF.

A word on this clonotype: Relative to the germline gene, one junction end is altered; a read error may explain this. V is TRBV5-6 and J is TRBJ1-5; TRBD1 is a possible D gene (6 bases). Germline V gives CDR1 SGHDT, CDR2 YYEEEE. CDR3 length: 15 amino acids. For the CDR3, the DNA is TGTACCAGCAGCATATGGACAGCCTCCCGGCAGCCCCAGCATTTT. This encodes CTSSIWTASRQPQHF.

About this clonotype: This could be a read error, since a much larger clone is one nucleotide away. CDR3 sequence (DNA): TGTGCCAGCAGCCGAGGGACTAGCGGGAGCGCCTACAATGAGCAGTACTTC. This codes for CASSRGTSGSAYNEQYF. The chain couples TRBV4-2 to TRBJ2-1; 14 nucleotides align to TRBD2. The DNA end is more similar to TRBJ2-7, so the J call may be wrong. The length of the CDR3 is 17 residues. Germline-derived CDR1 and CDR2 are LGHNA and YNFKEQ.

This clonotype has at least ten counts. CDR3 region: CAISGTGASYEQYF. CDR3 in DNA: TGTGCCATCAGTGGGACAGGGGCCTCCTACGAGCAGTACTTC. V and J are TRBV10-3 and TRBJ2-7; 9 positions match TRBD1. V lost 4 bases, J lost 0 bases, and 1 base stayed unmatched. CDR1 is ENHRY, CDR2 SYGVKD, per germline. The CDR3 is made up of 14 amino acids.

As regards this clonotype: This may arise from a read error, as a much more abundant clone is one base away. The chain uses TRBV4-3 and TRBJ1-4; D is possibly TRBD1 (5 bases). CDR3 length: 14 residues. CDR1 and CDR2 (germline): LGHNA, YSLEER. V lost 2 bases to trimming and J lost 4 bases, with 8 bases between them. The chain's CDR3 is CASSQKQDNEKLFF. The CDR3 bases are TGCGCCAGCAGCCAAAAACAGGATAATGAAAAACTGTTTTTT.

This clonotype came up many times. This chain uses TRBV29-1 with TRBJ2-7; 11 bases map to TRBD2. The CDR3 length is 14 residues. V dropped 4 bases and J dropped 2; count of bases not matched to a gene: 4. Germline CDR1 SQVTM, CDR2 ANQGSEA. This chain's CDR3 is CSVGQLAGAYEQYF. The CDR3 bases are TGCAGCGTTGGGCAACTAGCGGGAGCCTACGAGCAGTACTTC.

The CDR3 protein is CASSQSGVAQETQYF. CDR3 bases: TGCGCCAGCAGCCAAAGTGGTGTGGCGCAAGAGACCCAGTACTTC. The rearrangement joins TRBV4-1 to TRBJ2-5, with unresolved D. This CDR3 contains 15 residues. CDR1 and CDR2 from the germline V gene are MGHRA and YSYEKL. Trimming shortened V by 2 bases and J by 2 bases, and 12 bases separated the two germline ends.

This clonotype was counted at least ten times. The rearrangement links TRBV12-3 or TRBV12-4 to TRBJ2-7, with 9 bases identical to TRBD1. V shed 7 bases, J shed 6 bases, and the junction held 7 bases outside the gene matches. This CDR3 is built from 13 residues. This CDR3 is CASTSTGGREQYF. CDR3 DNA sequence: TGTGCCAGCACCTCGACAGGGGGTCGCGAGCAGTACTTC.

The rearrangement links TRBV10-2 to TRBJ2-5; D is possibly TRBD2 (6 bases). The germline V and J ends were trimmed by 6 bases and 2 bases, with 13 bases remaining between them. Germline V gene lookup returns CDR1 WSHSY and CDR2 SAAADI. The CDR3 runs to 14 residues. The CDR3 region is CASRQLSGQETQYF. The DNA for the CDR3 is TGCGCCAGCAGACAGCTTAGCGGACAAGAGACCCAGTACTTC.

This chain uses TRBV28 with TRBJ1-1; D not resolved. Germline V gives CDR1 MDHEN, CDR2 SYDVKM. The V gene lost 6 bases and the J gene lost 1 base, with 6 bases spanning the gap. This CDR3 is 12 amino acids long. The CDR3 here is CASRPENTEAFF. The CDR3 region has the DNA TGTGCCAGCAGACCAGAGAACACTGAAGCTTTCTTT.

In this sample, this clonotype turned up a few times. This may be a read error: a much more frequent sequence differs by one nucleotide. The chain employs TRBV11-2 and TRBJ2-7; possibly TRBD1 for D (5 bases). Germline CDR1 is SGHAT and CDR2 is FQNNGV. This CDR3 is 12 amino acids long. Here the CDR3 DNA reads TGTGCCAGCAGCTTATCAGGGCACGACCAGTACTTC. This encodes CASSLSGHDQYF.

The chain has TRBV30 and TRBJ2-2; 10 nucleotides line up with TRBD1. This CDR3 region has 13 residues. V was pared by 3 bases and J by 7 bases, with 2 bases of the junction left unmatched. Germline CDR1 reads GTSNPN; CDR2 reads SVGIG (reference sequence). The DNA for the CDR3 is TGTGCCTGGAGGACAGGGGGCGTCGGGGAGCTGTTTTTT. It is translated as CAWRTGGVGELFF.

The rearrangement joins TRBV6-5 to TRBJ1-6; D is unresolved. Germline V gives CDR1 MNHEY, CDR2 SVGAGI. This CDR3 contains 14 residues. Trimming removed 1 base from V and 6 bases from J, with 7 bases in between. CDR3 sequence (DNA): TGTGCCAGCAGTTACTGGGAAAGTAATTCACCCCTCCACTTT. This codes for CASSYWESNSPLHF.

The chain has TRBV30 and TRBJ2-1, with no clear D. Germline V lookup: CDR1 GTSNPN, CDR2 SVGIG (reference sequence). The CDR3 is made up of 11 amino acids. V gave up 0 bases and J gave up 14 bases, with 11 bases separating them. DNA of the CDR3: TGTGCCTGGAGTGTATATGGAGAGGAGTTCTTC. Translating it yields CAWSVYGEEFF.

This chain connects TRBV6-1 to TRBJ2-7, with D possibly called TRBD1 or TRBD2 (6 bases each). V was trimmed by 7 bases and J by 4 bases, leaving 17 bases between them. From germline, CDR1 is MNHNS and CDR2 SASEGT. The CDR3 extends over 14 amino acids. The CDR3 loop reads CASNEWGAGYEQYF. Here the CDR3 DNA reads TGTGCCAGCAATGAGTGGGGGGCCGGATACGAGCAGTACTTC.

As concerns this clonotype: Given the absence of the conserved phenylalanine or tryptophan at the CDR3 end, a read error is likely. The chain has TRBV4-1 and TRBJ2-1, with 11 bases identical to TRBD2. The CDR3 totals 14 residues. CDR1 MGHRA and CDR2 YSYEKL come from the germline V gene. The J segment lost 12 bases and the V segment lost 0 bases, leaving 4 bases of the junction unmatched. The CDR3 nucleotides read TGCGCCAGCAGCCAAGAACTAGCGGGAGTCAGGCAGTTCTCC. As protein: CASSQELAGVRQFS.